The T cell receptor (beta chain) under discussion was sequenced for a study of human thymus T cells. Libraries were prepared by immunoSEQ multiplex PCR; TCRdb keeps only in-frame clonotypes and omits some of them. The table records roughly 130,000 clones, about 95% of them present only once. Comment on this clone: Its target is unknown.

V was cut by 0 bases and J by 4 bases, with 10 bases left in between. The germline V gene has CDR1 SEHNR and CDR2 FQNEAQ (reference sequence). The CDR3 totals 16 residues. The study's findings and limits: Gene usage (both V and J) appeared biased in thymic and blood repertoires.

Resections obtained during corrective heart surgery supplied the thymus tissue. The chain recombines TRBV7-9 with TRBJ1-6; D is uncertain. This TCR was recovered from a boy younger than two with a congenital heart defect but otherwise immunologically healthy. Sequencing was performed on thymus tissue. Here the CDR3 reads CASSLAGLIYNSPLHF. The DNA of the CDR3 is TGTGCCAGCAGCTTAGCGGGCTTGATTTATAATTCACCCCTCCACTTT.